This TCR beta chain is from a study of blood T cell repertoires in COVID-19. Whole-study context: There were acute and convalescent COVID-19 samples, and they came from the United States, Italy and Spain. T cells, B-cell-depleted T cells, or PBMCs supplied cDNA or gDNA.

V was trimmed by 4 bases and J by 14 bases, leaving 15 bases between them. The CDR3 is 13 residues long. Germline V gene lookup returns CDR1 MNHEY and CDR2 SVGAGI. It was during active infection that Seattle patients were enrolled and then longitudinally followed. Methods used by the authors: From reference gene primer amplification, estimates of nucleated cell counts were derived. Assay used: immunoSEQ multiplex PCR; TCRdb lists only in-frame clones, some missing. V and J calls and clone size are given by that table; D and trimming were obtained from the DNA. The table shows about 150,000 clones, with 80% to 90% occurring only once.

The sample taken for sequencing was peripheral blood. This clonotype originated in a man aged 18 to 30 with COVID-19, enrolled during active disease. The rearrangement joins TRBV6-5 to TRBJ1-6; weak D call: TRBD1 (5 bases). The CDR3 region has the DNA TGTGCCAGCAGTTCCCTATCCTGGGGGGCCCTCCACTTT. Encoded protein: CASSSLSWGALHF.